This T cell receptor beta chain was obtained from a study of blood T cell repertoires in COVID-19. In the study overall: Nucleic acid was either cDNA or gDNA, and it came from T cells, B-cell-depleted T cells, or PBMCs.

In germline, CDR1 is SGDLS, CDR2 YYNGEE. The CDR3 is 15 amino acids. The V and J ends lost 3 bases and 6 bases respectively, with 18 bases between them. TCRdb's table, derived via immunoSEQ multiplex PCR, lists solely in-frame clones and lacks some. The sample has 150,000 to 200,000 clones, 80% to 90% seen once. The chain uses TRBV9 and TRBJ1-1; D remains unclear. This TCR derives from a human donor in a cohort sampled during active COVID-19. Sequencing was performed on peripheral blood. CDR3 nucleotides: TGTGCCAGCAGCGCCGGCCTGGCAGGATCATCTGAAGCTTTCTTT. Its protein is CASSAGLAGSSEAFF.